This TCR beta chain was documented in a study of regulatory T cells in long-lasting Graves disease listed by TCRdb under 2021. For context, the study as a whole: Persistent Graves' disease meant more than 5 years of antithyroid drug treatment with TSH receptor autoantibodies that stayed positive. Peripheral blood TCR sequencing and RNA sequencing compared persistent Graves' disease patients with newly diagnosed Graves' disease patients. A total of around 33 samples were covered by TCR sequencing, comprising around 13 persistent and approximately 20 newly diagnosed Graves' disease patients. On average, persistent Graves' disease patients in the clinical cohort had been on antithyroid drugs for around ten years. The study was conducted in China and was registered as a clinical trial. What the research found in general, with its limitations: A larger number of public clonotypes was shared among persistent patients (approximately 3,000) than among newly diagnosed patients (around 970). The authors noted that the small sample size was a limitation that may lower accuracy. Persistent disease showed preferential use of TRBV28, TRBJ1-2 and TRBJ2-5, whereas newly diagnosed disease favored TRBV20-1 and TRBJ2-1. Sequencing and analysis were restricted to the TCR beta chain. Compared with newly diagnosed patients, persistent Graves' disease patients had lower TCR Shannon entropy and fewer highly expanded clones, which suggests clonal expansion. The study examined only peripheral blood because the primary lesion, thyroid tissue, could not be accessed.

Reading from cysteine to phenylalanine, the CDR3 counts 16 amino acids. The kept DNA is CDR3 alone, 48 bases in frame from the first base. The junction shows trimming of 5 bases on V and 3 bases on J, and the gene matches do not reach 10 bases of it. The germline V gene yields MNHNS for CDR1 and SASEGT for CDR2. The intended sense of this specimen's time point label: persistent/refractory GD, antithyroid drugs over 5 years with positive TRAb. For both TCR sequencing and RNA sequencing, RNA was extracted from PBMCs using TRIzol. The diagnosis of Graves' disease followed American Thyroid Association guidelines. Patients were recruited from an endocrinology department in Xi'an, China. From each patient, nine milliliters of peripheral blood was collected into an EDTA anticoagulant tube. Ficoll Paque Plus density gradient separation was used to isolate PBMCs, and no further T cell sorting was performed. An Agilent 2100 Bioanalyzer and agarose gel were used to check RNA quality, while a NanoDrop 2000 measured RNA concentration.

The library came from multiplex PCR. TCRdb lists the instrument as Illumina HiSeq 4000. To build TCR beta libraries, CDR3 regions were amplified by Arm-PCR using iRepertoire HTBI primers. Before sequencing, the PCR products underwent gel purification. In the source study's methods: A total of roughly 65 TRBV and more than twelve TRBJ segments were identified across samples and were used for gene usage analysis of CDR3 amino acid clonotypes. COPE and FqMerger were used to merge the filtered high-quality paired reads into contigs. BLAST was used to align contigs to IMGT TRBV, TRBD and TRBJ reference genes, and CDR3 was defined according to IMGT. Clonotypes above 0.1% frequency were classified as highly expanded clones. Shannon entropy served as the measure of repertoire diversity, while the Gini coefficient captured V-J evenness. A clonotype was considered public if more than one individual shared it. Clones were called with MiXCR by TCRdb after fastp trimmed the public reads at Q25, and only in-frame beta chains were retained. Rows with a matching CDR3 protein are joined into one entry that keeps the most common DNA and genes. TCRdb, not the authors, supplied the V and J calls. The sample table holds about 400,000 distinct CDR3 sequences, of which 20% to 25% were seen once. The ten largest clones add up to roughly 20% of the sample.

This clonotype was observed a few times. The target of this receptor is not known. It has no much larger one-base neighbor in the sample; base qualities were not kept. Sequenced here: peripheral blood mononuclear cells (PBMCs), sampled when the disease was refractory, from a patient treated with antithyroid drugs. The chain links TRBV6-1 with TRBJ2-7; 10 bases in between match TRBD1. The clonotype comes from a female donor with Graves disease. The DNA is TGTGCCAGCAGTCGGTCGACAGGGGGCCAGAACTACGAGCAGTACTTC. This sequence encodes CASSRSTGGQNYEQYF.